This paragraph reports one T cell receptor (beta chain). This clone has a single count. Its antigen is still unknown. Nothing much larger sits one base from this clone, and base qualities are not available. The immunoSEQ Assay was the method used to sequence TCRbeta CDR3 regions. After extraction, genomic DNA underwent amplification by bias-controlled multiplex PCR, followed by high-throughput sequencing. The source study handled its data this way. To quantify the absolute abundance of every unique TCRbeta CDR3 region, sequences were collapsed and filtered. T cell fraction was estimated by normalizing TCRbeta template counts to usable DNA, with usable DNA measured through amplification of reference genes found in all nucleated cells. Repertoire TCRs were annotated as SARS-CoV-2-specific when V gene, CDR3 amino acid sequence and J gene were exactly matched to a known reactive TCR set. The reference SARS-CoV-2 TCR set was derived from MIRA and filtered for enrichment in COVID-19-positive ImmuneCODE repertoires, a step that removed public or cross-reactive TCRs. Drawing on the MIRA antigens, annotated TCRs were analysed further at the level of specific ORF or position within ORF. Breadth was defined as the number of annotated unique rearrangements divided by the total number of unique productive rearrangements, and depth was defined as the summed frequency of the annotated unique rearrangements. Group comparisons of TCR breadth used two-sided Wilcoxon rank-sum tests. The table was pulled from immuneACCESS by TCRdb, which kept in-frame rearrangements only. Such tables lose some clones; where checked, under half of the loss comes from unresolved V genes, and the rest has no known cause. The V and J calls and the clone size are those of that table, but D and trimming were determined from the DNA. The sample data list 430,000 or so clones, and roughly 90% of these were observed just once. Approximately 12% of the sample is held by the ten biggest clonotypes.

This specimen comes from a study of Ad26.COV2.S vaccination and SARS-CoV-2 variants (dated by TCRdb to the early 2020s). Study-wide context: Vaccine-arm donors came from COV1001, a multicentre, randomized, double-blind, placebo-controlled phase I-IIa trial of Ad26.COV2.S in healthy adults. Trial participants were randomized into five groups of five: low-dose or high-dose Ad26.COV2.S given once or twice, or placebo on both occasions. Ad26.COV2.S was given intramuscularly at 5x10^10 or 1x10^11 viral particles, as a single shot or as two shots 56 days apart. A total of 32 samples were included in the TCR-sequenced set, comprising roughly 19 Ad26.COV2.S vaccine recipients, 5 placebo recipients and 8 SARS-CoV-2 convalescent individuals. Blinding of investigators to trial group allocation was maintained during experiments and outcome assessment. TCRbeta repertoire sequencing served as the tool for gauging how specific and how broad the SARS-CoV-2-reactive T cell receptors were following Ad26.COV2.S vaccination. Findings and caveats that apply to the study as a whole: Vaccine and placebo recipients had comparable non-spike TCR breadth, which fits with the vaccine containing only spike. The authors noted that total T cell responses may have been underestimated by the TCR breadth and depth analyses. Comparing responses between vaccine doses or regimens was not something the study was powered to do. After vaccination, spike-specific CD8+ and CD4+ T cell responses were reported to show substantial breadth. Spike-specific TCR breadth was higher in Ad26.COV2.S recipients than in placebo recipients (P = 0.0014).

The CDR3 covers 18 residues, taking in both the cysteine and the phenylalanine. Only CDR3 DNA is held: 54 bases, read in frame from base 1. V is shortened by 5 bases, J by 1 base, and the region joining them spans 20 bases. CDR1 and CDR2 were assigned from the germline V gene (reference sequence) as SEHNR and FQNEAQ. In the paper's terms, the treatment or condition label means: some 19 received Ad26.COV2.S at low or high dose, single or two shots; about 5 received placebo; per-sample allocation not given. Repertoires of vaccine and placebo recipients were sequenced from samples collected on day 63 after the first injection. Cohort 1b enrolled about two dozen adults aged 18-55 years at a single site in Boston, USA, between 29 July and 7 August 2020. Ad26.COV2.S was a replication-incompetent adenovirus type 26 vector that expressed a prefusion-stabilized SARS-CoV-2 spike protein derived from the original Wuhan strain.

Sequenced material: peripheral blood, taken in a trial of Ad26.COV2.S vaccine versus placebo. The sequence is built from TRBV7-9 and TRBJ2-2, with a weak D call of TRBD1 (6 bases match). This sequence was found in a person between 18 and 59 years old who received the Ad26.COV2.S COVID-19 vaccine or a placebo. CDR3 protein: CASSRPRDTRKNTGELFF. The nucleotides read TGTGCCAGCAGCCGACCCCGGGACACCAGGAAGAACACCGGGGAGCTGTTTTTT.